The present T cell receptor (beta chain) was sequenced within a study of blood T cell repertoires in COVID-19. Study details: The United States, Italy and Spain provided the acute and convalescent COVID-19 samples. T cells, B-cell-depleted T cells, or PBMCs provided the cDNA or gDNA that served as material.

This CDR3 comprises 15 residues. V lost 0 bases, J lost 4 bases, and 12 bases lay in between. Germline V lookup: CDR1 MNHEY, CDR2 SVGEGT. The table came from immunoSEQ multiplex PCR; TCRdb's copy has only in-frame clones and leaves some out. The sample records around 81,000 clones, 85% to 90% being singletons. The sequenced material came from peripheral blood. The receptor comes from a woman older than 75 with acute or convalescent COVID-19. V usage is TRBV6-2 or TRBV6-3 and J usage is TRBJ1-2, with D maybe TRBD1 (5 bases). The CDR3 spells CASSYSSRVVYGYTF. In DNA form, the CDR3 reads TGTGCCAGCAGTTACTCGAGCAGGGTCGTCTATGGCTACACCTTC.